The rows below give T cell receptor beta chains drawn from one sample of a study of Graves' ophthalmopathy and Graves' hyperthyroidism. Via MiXCR, TCRdb re-called the multiplex PCR reads, giving one row per CDR3 protein. The sample holds fewer than 70,000 distinct CDR3 sequences, approximately 45% seen once. The sequencing input was peripheral blood. These receptors originate from an adult woman with Graves' ophthalmopathy. CDR3s include the opening cysteine and the closing phenylalanine or tryptophan. Each record gives: V gene, clone size, D gene, J gene, CDR3 protein, CDR3 DNA. D genes are given only for firm matches. The size entry is marked missing in some rows and otherwise reads once, few, many or a size class.

V gene: TRBV20-1
clone size: -
D gene: -
J gene: TRBJ1-4
CDR3 protein: CSARGTIGEKLFF
CDR3 DNA: TGCAGTGCTAGAGGCACGATCGGTGAAAAACTGTTTTTT

V gene: TRBV5-6
clone size: -
D gene: -
J gene: TRBJ2-5
CDR3 protein: CASSPPDAWETQYF
CDR3 DNA: TGTGCCAGCAGCCCCCCCGACGCATGGGAGACCCAGTACTTC

V gene: TRBV20-1
clone size: many
D gene: -
J gene: TRBJ2-3
CDR3 protein: CSASSVESTDTQYF
CDR3 DNA: TGCAGTGCTAGTTCCGTGGAGAGCACAGATACGCAGTATTTT

V gene: TRBV28
clone size: many
D gene: -
J gene: TRBJ2-2
CDR3 protein: CASTGHLAGELFF
CDR3 DNA: TGTGCCAGCACCGGGCACCTAGCCGGGGAGCTGTTTTTT

V gene: TRBV11-2
clone size: many
D gene: -
J gene: TRBJ2-7
CDR3 protein: CASSLGSEHPSYEQYF
CDR3 DNA: TGTGCCAGCAGCTTAGGGTCGGAGCACCCCTCCTACGAGCAGTACTTC

V gene: TRBV15
clone size: medium-sized
D gene: -
J gene: TRBJ1-5
CDR3 protein: CATSRDQVSQPQHF
CDR3 DNA: TGTGCCACCAGCAGAGATCAGGTTTCACAGCCCCAGCATTTT

V gene: TRBV20-1
clone size: -
D gene: TRBD1
J gene: TRBJ2-3
CDR3 protein: CSARDPTGTTQYF
CDR3 DNA: TGCAGTGCTAGAGATCCGACAGGGACCACGCAGTATTTT

V gene: TRBV19
clone size: -
D gene: TRBD1
J gene: TRBJ2-5
CDR3 protein: CASSTQTGETQYF
CDR3 DNA: TGTGCCAGTAGTACTCAGACAGGGGAGACCCAGTACTTC

V gene: TRBV20-1
clone size: -
D gene: -
J gene: TRBJ1-1
CDR3 protein: CSAVRGGTEAFF
CDR3 DNA: TGCAGTGCGGTAAGGGGGGGCACTGAAGCTTTCTTT

V gene: TRBV6-1
clone size: -
D gene: -
J gene: TRBJ2-1
CDR3 protein: CATGNSGTGDVYNEQFF
CDR3 DNA: TGTGCCACGGGGAATTCGGGCACCGGGGATGTTTACAATGAGCAGTTCTTC

V gene: TRBV4-2
clone size: -
D gene: -
J gene: TRBJ2-3
CDR3 protein: CASNPPGGTDTQYF
CDR3 DNA: TGTGCCAGCAACCCCCCGGGCGGGACAGATACGCAGTATTTT

V gene: TRBV6-5
clone size: many
D gene: -
J gene: TRBJ1-4
CDR3 protein: CASSDTRGASNEKLFF
CDR3 DNA: TGTGCCAGCAGTGACACCCGGGGGGCGTCTAATGAAAAACTGTTTTTT

V gene: TRBV28
clone size: many
D gene: -
J gene: TRBJ1-1
CDR3 protein: CASSFVLGNTEAFF
CDR3 DNA: TGTGCCAGCAGTTTTGTGTTGGGGAACACTGAAGCTTTCTTT

V gene: TRBV20-1
clone size: -
D gene: TRBD2
J gene: TRBJ2-7
CDR3 protein: CSADTFSGSSYEQYF
CDR3 DNA: TGCAGTGCTGATACCTTTAGCGGGAGCTCCTACGAGCAGTACTTC

V gene: TRBV2
clone size: many
D gene: TRBD1
J gene: TRBJ2-2
CDR3 protein: CASSLQGASGELFF
CDR3 DNA: TGTGCCAGCAGCTTACAGGGGGCGAGCGGGGAGCTGTTTTTT

V gene: TRBV7-6
clone size: -
D gene: TRBD1
J gene: TRBJ2-1
CDR3 protein: CASSVREGARLSYNEQFF
CDR3 DNA: TGTGCCAGCAGTGTCAGAGAGGGGGCACGCCTCTCCTACAATGAGCAGTTCTTC

V gene: TRBV7-3
clone size: -
D gene: -
J gene: TRBJ2-1
CDR3 protein: CASSRTSNEQFF
CDR3 DNA: TGTGCCAGCAGTCGTACTAGCAATGAGCAGTTCTTC

V gene: TRBV5-1
clone size: many
D gene: -
J gene: TRBJ2-1
CDR3 protein: CASSPRGRETYNEQFF
CDR3 DNA: TGCGCCAGCAGCCCCAGGGGGCGGGAGACCTACAATGAGCAGTTCTTC

V gene: TRBV6-4
clone size: many
D gene: TRBD1
J gene: TRBJ2-1
CDR3 protein: CASSDSTGGNEQFF
CDR3 DNA: TGTGCCAGCAGTGACTCGACAGGGGGCAATGAGCAGTTCTTC

V gene: TRBV2
clone size: many
D gene: -
J gene: TRBJ1-2
CDR3 protein: CASTTGLGWGYTF
CDR3 DNA: TGTGCCAGCACCACCGGGTTGGGCTGGGGCTACACCTTC

V gene: TRBV11-2
clone size: -
D gene: -
J gene: TRBJ2-6
CDR3 protein: CASIARVGLISGANVLTF
CDR3 DNA: TGTGCCAGCATCGCCAGGGTGGGCTTGATCTCTGGGGCCAACGTCCTGACTTTC

V gene: TRBV5-1
clone size: -
D gene: -
J gene: TRBJ2-3
CDR3 protein: CASSEDGRFTADTQYF
CDR3 DNA: TGCGCCAGCAGCGAGGATGGTCGGTTCACGGCAGATACGCAGTATTTT

V gene: TRBV15
clone size: many
D gene: TRBD2
J gene: TRBJ2-1
CDR3 protein: CATSPGGAAGGDEQFF
CDR3 DNA: TGTGCCACCAGCCCAGGCGGGGCAGCGGGAGGAGATGAGCAGTTCTTC

V gene: TRBV15
clone size: -
D gene: -
J gene: TRBJ2-5
CDR3 protein: CATSAQAGETQYF
CDR3 DNA: TGTGCCACCAGCGCACAGGCAGGAGAGACCCAGTACTTC

V gene: TRBV4-2
clone size: -
D gene: -
J gene: TRBJ1-4
CDR3 protein: CASSLNPLAATEKLFF
CDR3 DNA: TGTGCCAGCAGTTTAAACCCCCTGGCAGCTACTGAAAAACTGTTTTTT

V gene: TRBV20-1
clone size: -
D gene: -
J gene: TRBJ2-7
CDR3 protein: CSARDRGTPVASYEQYF
CDR3 DNA: TGCAGTGCTCGGGATAGAGGGACACCGGTAGCGTCCTACGAGCAGTACTTC

V gene: TRBV20-1
clone size: -
D gene: -
J gene: TRBJ2-5
CDR3 protein: CSALTGSQYF
CDR3 DNA: TGCAGTGCCCTTACGGGGAGCCAGTACTTC

V gene: TRBV27
clone size: few
D gene: -
J gene: TRBJ2-1
CDR3 protein: CASSPTGGGSYNEQFF
CDR3 DNA: TGTGCCAGCAGCCCCACTGGTGGGGGCTCCTACAATGAGCAGTTCTTC

V gene: TRBV19
clone size: -
D gene: TRBD1
J gene: TRBJ1-5
CDR3 protein: CASTPSGGQAFYSNQPLHF
CDR3 DNA: TGTGCCAGTACTCCCTCGGGGGGACAGGCCTTTTATAGCAACCAGCCCCTGCATTTT

V gene: TRBV29-1
clone size: -
D gene: -
J gene: TRBJ1-2
CDR3 protein: CSVDALRGHGYTF
CDR3 DNA: TGCAGCGTTGACGCCCTCCGAGGTCATGGCTACACCTTC

V gene: TRBV20-1
clone size: -
D gene: -
J gene: TRBJ2-1
CDR3 protein: CSAMATAAFSYNEQLF
CDR3 DNA: TGCAGTGCTATGGCGACAGCCGCATTCTCCTACAATGAGCAGCTCTTC

V gene: TRBV5-6
clone size: -
D gene: -
J gene: TRBJ2-3
CDR3 protein: CASTTLRGGPASDTQYF
CDR3 DNA: TGTGCCAGCACCACCCTTAGGGGCGGGCCCGCATCAGATACGCAGTATTTT

V gene: TRBV7-2
clone size: -
D gene: TRBD1
J gene: TRBJ1-5
CDR3 protein: CASSRGYDSGGSETQHF
CDR3 DNA: TGTGCCAGCAGCAGGGGGTACGATTCAGGGGGCTCAGAGACCCAGCATTTT

V gene: TRBV6-6
clone size: many
D gene: TRBD2
J gene: TRBJ2-1
CDR3 protein: CASMGGRDNEQFF
CDR3 DNA: TGTGCCAGTATGGGGGGGAGAGACAATGAGCAGTTCTTC

V gene: TRBV20-1
clone size: -
D gene: TRBD1
J gene: TRBJ2-2
CDR3 protein: CSARGGDRASGELFF
CDR3 DNA: TGCAGTGCTAGAGGTGGGGACAGGGCTTCCGGGGAGCTGTTTTTT

V gene: TRBV4-1
clone size: many
D gene: -
J gene: TRBJ1-1
CDR3 protein: CASSQEGANTEAFF
CDR3 DNA: TGCGCCAGCAGCCAAGAGGGGGCTAACACTGAAGCTTTCTTT

V gene: TRBV28
clone size: -
D gene: TRBD1
J gene: TRBJ2-6
CDR3 protein: CASTPGQGVSGANVLTF
CDR3 DNA: TGTGCCAGCACTCCCGGACAGGGCGTCTCTGGGGCCAACGTCCTGACTTTC

V gene: TRBV19
clone size: many
D gene: TRBD1
J gene: TRBJ1-5
CDR3 protein: CASSTGTGGINQPQHF
CDR3 DNA: TGTGCCAGTAGTACGGGGACAGGGGGGATCAATCAGCCCCAGCATTTT

V gene: TRBV19
clone size: -
D gene: TRBD2
J gene: TRBJ2-3
CDR3 protein: CASSLTGGRGWADTQYF
CDR3 DNA: TGTGCCAGTAGTTTAACGGGAGGGCGAGGATGGGCAGATACGCAGTATTTT

V gene: TRBV7-9
clone size: -
D gene: TRBD1
J gene: TRBJ2-7
CDR3 protein: CASGDRVSEQYF
CDR3 DNA: TGTGCCAGCGGCGACAGGGTCTCCGAGCAGTACTTC